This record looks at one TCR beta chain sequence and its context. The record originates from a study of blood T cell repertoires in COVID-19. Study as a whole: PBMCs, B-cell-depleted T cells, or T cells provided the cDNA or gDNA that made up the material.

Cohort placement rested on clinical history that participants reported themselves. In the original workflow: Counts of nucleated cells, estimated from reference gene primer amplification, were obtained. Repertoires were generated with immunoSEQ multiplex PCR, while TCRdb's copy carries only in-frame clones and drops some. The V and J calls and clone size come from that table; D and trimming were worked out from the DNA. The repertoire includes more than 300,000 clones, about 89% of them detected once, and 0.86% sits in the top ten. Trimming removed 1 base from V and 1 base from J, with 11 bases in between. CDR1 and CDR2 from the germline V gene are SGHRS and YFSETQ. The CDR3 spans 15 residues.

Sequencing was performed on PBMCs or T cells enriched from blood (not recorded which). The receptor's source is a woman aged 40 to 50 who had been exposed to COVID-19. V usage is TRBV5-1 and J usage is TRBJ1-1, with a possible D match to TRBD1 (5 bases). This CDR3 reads CASSLTGRWNTEAFF. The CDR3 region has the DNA TGCGCCAGCAGCTTGACAGGCCGGTGGAACACTGAAGCTTTCTTT.